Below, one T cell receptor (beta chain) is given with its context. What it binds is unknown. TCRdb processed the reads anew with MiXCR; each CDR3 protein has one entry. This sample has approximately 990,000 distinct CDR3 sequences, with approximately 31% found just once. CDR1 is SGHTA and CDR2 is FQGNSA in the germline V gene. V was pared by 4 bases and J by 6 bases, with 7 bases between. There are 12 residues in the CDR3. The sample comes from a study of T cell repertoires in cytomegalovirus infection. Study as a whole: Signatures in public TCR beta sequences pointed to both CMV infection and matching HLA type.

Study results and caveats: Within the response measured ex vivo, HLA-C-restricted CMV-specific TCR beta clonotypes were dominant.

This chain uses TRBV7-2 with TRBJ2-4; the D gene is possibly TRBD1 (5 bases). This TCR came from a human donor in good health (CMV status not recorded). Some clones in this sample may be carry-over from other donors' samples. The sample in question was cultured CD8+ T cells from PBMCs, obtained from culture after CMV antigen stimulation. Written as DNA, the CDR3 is TGTGCCAGCAGCTCCGACAGAAACATTCAGTACTTC. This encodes CASSSDRNIQYF.